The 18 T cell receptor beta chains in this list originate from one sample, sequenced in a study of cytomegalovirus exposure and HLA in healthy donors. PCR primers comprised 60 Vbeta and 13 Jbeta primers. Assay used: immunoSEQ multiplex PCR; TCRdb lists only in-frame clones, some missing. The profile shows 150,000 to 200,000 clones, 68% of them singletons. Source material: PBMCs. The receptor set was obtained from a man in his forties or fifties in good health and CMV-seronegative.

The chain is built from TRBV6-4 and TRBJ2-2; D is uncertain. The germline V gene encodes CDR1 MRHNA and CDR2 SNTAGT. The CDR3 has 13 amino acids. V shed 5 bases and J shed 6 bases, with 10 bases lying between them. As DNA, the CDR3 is TGTGCCAGCAGTTCCGAGGTACCCGGGGAGCTGTTTTTT. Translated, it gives CASSSEVPGELFF.

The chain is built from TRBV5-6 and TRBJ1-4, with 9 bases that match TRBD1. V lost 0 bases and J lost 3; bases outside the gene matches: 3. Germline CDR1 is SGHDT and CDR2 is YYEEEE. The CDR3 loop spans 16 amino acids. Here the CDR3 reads CASSLGTGVSNEKLFF. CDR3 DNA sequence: TGTGCCAGCAGCTTGGGGACAGGGGTTTCTAATGAAAAACTGTTTTTT.

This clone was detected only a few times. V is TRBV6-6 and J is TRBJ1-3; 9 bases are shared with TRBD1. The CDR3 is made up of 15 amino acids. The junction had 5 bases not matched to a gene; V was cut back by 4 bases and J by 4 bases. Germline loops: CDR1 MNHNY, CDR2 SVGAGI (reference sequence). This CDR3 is CASSFTGGKGNTIYF. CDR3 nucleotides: TGTGCCAGCAGTTTTACAGGGGGCAAAGGAAACACCATATATTTT.

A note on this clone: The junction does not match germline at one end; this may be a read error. The CDR3 region is CASSRTGEGETQYF. Here the CDR3 DNA reads TGTGCTAGCAGTCGGACAGGGGAGGGAGAGACCCAGTACTTC. The chain employs TRBV7-7 and TRBJ2-5; the match to TRBD1 covers 9 bases. CDR1 and CDR2 (germline): SSHAT, FNYEAQ (reference sequence). The CDR3 sequence is 14 residues long.

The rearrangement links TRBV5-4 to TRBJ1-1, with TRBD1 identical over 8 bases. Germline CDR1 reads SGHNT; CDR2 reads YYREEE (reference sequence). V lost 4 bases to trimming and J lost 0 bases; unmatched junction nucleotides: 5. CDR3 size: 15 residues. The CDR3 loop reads CASSPGDRLNTEAFF. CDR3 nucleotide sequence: TGTGCCAGCAGCCCGGGGGACAGGCTGAACACTGAAGCTTTCTTT. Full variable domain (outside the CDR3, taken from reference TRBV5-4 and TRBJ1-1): ETGVTQSPTHLIKTRGQQVTLRCSSQSGHNTVSWYQQALGQGPQFIFQYYREEENGRGNFPPRFSGLQFPNYSSELNVNALELDDSALYLCASSPGDRLNTEAFFGQGTRLTVV.

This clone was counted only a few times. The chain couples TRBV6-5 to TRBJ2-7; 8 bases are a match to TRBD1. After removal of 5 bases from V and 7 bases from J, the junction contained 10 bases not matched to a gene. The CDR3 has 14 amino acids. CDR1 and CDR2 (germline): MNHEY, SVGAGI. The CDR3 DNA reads TGTGCCAGCAGTCTGACAGGGGTTCGTGGGGAGCAGTACTTC. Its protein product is CASSLTGVRGEQYF.

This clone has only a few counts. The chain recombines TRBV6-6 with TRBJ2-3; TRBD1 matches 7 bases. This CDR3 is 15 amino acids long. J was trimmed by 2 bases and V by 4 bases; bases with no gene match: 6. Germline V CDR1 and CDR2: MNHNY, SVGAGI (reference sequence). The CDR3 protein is CASSSTDRITDTQYF. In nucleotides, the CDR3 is TGTGCCAGCAGTTCCACGGACAGGATCACAGATACGCAGTATTTT.

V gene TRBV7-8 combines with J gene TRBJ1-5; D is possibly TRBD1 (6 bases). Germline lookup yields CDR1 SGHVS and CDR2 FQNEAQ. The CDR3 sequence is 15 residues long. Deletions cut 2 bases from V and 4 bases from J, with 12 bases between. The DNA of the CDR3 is TGTGCCAGCAGCTTATTATCAGGGGTTAATCAGCCCCAGCATTTT. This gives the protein CASSLLSGVNQPQHF.

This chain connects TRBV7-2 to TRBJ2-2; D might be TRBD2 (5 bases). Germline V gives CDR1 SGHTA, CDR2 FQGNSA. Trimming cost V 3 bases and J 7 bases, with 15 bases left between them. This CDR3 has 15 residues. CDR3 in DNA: TGTGCCAGCAGCTTGGCCCTCGGGGTTGGCGGGGAGCTGTTTTTT. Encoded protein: CASSLALGVGGELFF.

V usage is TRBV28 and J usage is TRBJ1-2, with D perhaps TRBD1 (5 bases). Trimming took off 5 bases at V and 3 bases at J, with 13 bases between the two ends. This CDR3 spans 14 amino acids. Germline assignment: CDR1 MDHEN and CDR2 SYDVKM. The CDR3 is CASSPPGAYYGYTF. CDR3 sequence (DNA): TGTGCCAGCAGTCCCCCTGGGGCCTACTATGGCTACACCTTC.

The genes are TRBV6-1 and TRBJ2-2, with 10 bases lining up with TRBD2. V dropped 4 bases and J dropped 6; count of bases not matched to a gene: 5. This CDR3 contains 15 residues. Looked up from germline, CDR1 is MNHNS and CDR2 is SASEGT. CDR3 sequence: CASSGQRGGSGELFF. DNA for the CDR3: TGTGCCAGCAGTGGCCAGCGGGGGGGTTCCGGGGAGCTGTTTTTT.

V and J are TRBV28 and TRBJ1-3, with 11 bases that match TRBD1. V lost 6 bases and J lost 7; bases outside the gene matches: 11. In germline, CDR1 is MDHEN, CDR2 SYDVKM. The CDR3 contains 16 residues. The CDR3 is CASSGQTGTGGNTIYF. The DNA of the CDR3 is TGTGCCAGCAGCGGCCAAACCGGGACAGGGGGGAACACCATATATTTT. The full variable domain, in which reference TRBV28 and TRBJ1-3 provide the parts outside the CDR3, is DVKVTQSSRYLVKRTGEKVFLECVQDMDHENMFWYRQDPGLGLRLIYFSYDVKMKEKGDIPEGYSVSREKKERFSLILESASTNQTSMYLCASSGQTGTGGNTIYFGEGSWLTVV.

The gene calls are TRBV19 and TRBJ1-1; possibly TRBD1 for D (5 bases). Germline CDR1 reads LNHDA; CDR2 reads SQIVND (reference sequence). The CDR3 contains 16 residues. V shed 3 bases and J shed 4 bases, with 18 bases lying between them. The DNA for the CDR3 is TGTGCCAGTAGTATTATAGGCTCGGGGGGAAGCACTGAAGCTTTCTTT. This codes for CASSIIGSGGSTEAFF.

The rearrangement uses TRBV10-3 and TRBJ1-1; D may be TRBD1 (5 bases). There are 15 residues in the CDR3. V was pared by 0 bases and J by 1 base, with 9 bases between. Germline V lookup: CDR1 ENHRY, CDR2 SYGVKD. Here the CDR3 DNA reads TGTGCCATCAGTGAGTCAAACGGGGGGAACACTGAAGCTTTCTTT. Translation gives CAISESNGGNTEAFF.

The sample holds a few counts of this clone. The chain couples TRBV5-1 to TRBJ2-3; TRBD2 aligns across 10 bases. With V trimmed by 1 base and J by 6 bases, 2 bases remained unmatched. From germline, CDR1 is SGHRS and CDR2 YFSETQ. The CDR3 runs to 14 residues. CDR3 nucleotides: TGCGCCAGCAGCTTGACTAGCGGGGTTGATACGCAGTATTTT. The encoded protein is CASSLTSGVDTQYF.

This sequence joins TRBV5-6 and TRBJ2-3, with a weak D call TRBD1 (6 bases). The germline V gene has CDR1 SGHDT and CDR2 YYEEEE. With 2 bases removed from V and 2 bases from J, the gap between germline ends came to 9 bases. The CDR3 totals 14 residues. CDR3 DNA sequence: TGTGCCAGCAGCTTAAGGACAGTCACAGATACGCAGTATTTT. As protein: CASSLRTVTDTQYF.

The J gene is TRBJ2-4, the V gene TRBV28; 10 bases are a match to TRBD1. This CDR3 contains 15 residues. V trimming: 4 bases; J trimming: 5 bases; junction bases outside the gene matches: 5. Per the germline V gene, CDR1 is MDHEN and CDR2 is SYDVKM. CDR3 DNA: TGTGCCAGCAGTTCAGGCGGGACAGGGGAAAACATTCAGTACTTC. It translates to CASSSGGTGENIQYF.

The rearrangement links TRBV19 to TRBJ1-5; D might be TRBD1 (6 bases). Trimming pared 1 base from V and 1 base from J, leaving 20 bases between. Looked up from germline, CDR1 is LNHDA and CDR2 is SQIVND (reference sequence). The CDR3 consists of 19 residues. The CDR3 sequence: CASSIGRQDIRDSNQPQHF. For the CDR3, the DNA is TGTGCCAGTAGTATAGGCCGACAGGACATCCGAGACAGCAATCAGCCCCAGCATTTT.